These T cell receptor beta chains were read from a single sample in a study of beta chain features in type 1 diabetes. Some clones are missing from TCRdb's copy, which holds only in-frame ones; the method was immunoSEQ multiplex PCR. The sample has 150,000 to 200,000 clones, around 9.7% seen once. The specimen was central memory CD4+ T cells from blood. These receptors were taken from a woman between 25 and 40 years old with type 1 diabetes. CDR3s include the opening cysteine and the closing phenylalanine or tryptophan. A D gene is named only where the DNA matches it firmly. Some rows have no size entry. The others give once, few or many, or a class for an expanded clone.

CASSIFGEEQFF | TGTGCCAGTAGTATTTTCGGGGAAGAGCAGTTCTTC | TRBV19 | . | TRBJ2-1 | .
CSASRADTQYF | TGCAGTGCTAGTCGTGCAGATACGCAGTATTTT | TRBV20-1 | . | TRBJ2-3 | .
CASSSLAGSDTQYF | TGTGCCAGCAGCTCGCTAGCGGGATCAGATACGCAGTATTTT | TRBV7-3 | TRBD2 | TRBJ2-3 | few
CSVAGTGDDQPQHF | TGCAGCGTTGCCGGGACAGGGGACGATCAGCCCCAGCATTTT | TRBV29-1 | TRBD1 | TRBJ1-5 | few
CASSPWGGGDEKLFF | TGTGCCAGCTCACCCTGGGGCGGGGGTGATGAAAAACTGTTTTTT | TRBV18 | . | TRBJ1-4 | .
CASSYRQGGIYEQYF | TGTGCCAGCAGTTATCGACAGGGTGGGATCTACGAGCAGTACTTC | TRBV11-2 | TRBD1 | TRBJ2-7 | few
CASSQGAGKYNEQFF | TGCGCCAGCAGCCAGGGCGCAGGGAAGTACAATGAGCAGTTCTTC | TRBV4-3 | . | TRBJ2-1 | .
CASSSGLEVTNEQFF | TGCGCCAGCAGCTCCGGACTAGAGGTTACGAATGAGCAGTTCTTC | TRBV5-1 | TRBD2 | TRBJ2-1 | .
CASSRDREMYTEAFF | TGTGCCAGCAGTCGGGACAGGGAGATGTACACTGAAGCTTTCTTT | TRBV6-5 | TRBD1 | TRBJ1-1 | few
CASNSGAYNEQFF | TGTGCCAGCAATAGCGGAGCCTACAATGAGCAGTTCTTC | TRBV28 | . | TRBJ2-1 | .
CASSPGLGQSSYEQYF | TGCGCCAGCAGCCCGGGGTTGGGACAGTCTTCCTACGAGCAGTACTTC | TRBV5-1 | TRBD1 | TRBJ2-7 | .
CASSLLELYGEQFF | TGTGCCAGCAGCTTGTTAGAACTATACGGTGAGCAGTTCTTC | TRBV5-6 | . | TRBJ2-1 | few
CASSERQVNYGYTF | TGTGCCAGCAGTGAAAGACAGGTTAACTATGGCTACACCTTC | TRBV2 | . | TRBJ1-2 | .
CASSIGSLRNIQYF | TGTGCCAGTAGTATAGGCTCCCTGAGGAACATTCAGTACTTC | TRBV19 | . | TRBJ2-4 | few
CASSLDRVRTDTQYF | TGCGCCAGCAGCTTGGACAGGGTCCGAACAGATACGCAGTATTTT | TRBV5-1 | . | TRBJ2-3 | few
CASSRMADRGVYEQYF | TGTGCCAGCAGCCGGATGGCGGACAGGGGAGTGTACGAGCAGTACTTC | TRBV7-2 | TRBD1 | TRBJ2-7 | .
CATSSPTNTGELFF | TGTGCCACCAGCAGCCCAACGAACACCGGGGAGCTGTTTTTT | TRBV15 | . | TRBJ2-2 | .
CASSIDGSRQPQHF | TGTGCCAGCAGTATTGACGGCTCCAGGCAGCCCCAGCATTTT | TRBV2 | . | TRBJ1-5 | .
CASSPSGQNQPQHF | TGCGCCAGCAGTCCATCGGGACAAAATCAGCCCCAGCATTTT | TRBV23-1 | . | TRBJ1-5 | .
CASSLNLRYNEQFF | TGTGCCAGCAGCTTAAACCTACGCTACAATGAGCAGTTCTTC | TRBV7-2 | . | TRBJ2-1 | few
CASSTEAQPQHF | TGTGCCAGTAGTACCGAGGCCCAGCCCCAGCATTTT | TRBV19 | . | TRBJ1-5 | .
CASSSSGMNTEAFF | TGTGCCAGCAGCTCGTCAGGGATGAACACTGAAGCTTTCTTT | TRBV7-3 | . | TRBJ1-1 | .
CAWSVPGSGANVLTF | TGTGCCTGGAGTGTACCGGGCTCTGGGGCCAACGTCCTGACTTTC | TRBV30 | . | TRBJ2-6 | few
CAISEPQFQETQYF | TGTGCCATCAGTGAGCCACAGTTCCAAGAGACCCAGTACTTC | TRBV10-3 | . | TRBJ2-5 | .
CASIWTGASREQYF | TGTGCCAGCATCTGGACAGGGGCATCTCGCGAGCAGTACTTC | TRBV6-5 | TRBD1 | TRBJ2-7 | few
CASSRGLAGIQETQYF | TGTGCCAGCAGCCGAGGACTAGCGGGGATCCAAGAGACCCAGTACTTC | TRBV28 | TRBD2 | TRBJ2-5 | .
CATSTGPYEQYF | TGTGCCACCAGCACTGGCCCCTACGAGCAGTACTTC | TRBV15 | . | TRBJ2-7 | .
CASSLGLAGLEQYF | TGTGCCAGCAGCTTAGGCCTAGCGGGACTGGAGCAGTACTTC | TRBV11-2 | TRBD2 | TRBJ2-7 | few
CAWRLATTNTGELFF | TGTGCCTGGAGACTAGCGACCACGAACACCGGGGAGCTGTTTTTT | TRBV30 | TRBD2 | TRBJ2-2 | .
CASFLNSGTDTQYF | TGCGCCAGCTTTTTAAATTCGGGCACAGATACGCAGTATTTT | TRBV5-1 | . | TRBJ2-3 | few
CASSLGIDRAIYGYTF | TGTGCCAGCAGCTTAGGAATTGACAGGGCTATATATGGCTACACCTTC | TRBV7-9 | TRBD1 | TRBJ1-2 | .
CASSPQGGNNEQFF | TGTGCCAGCAGCCCGCAGGGAGGGAACAATGAGCAGTTCTTC | TRBV7-9 | TRBD2 | TRBJ2-1 | few
CASGGEGNTEAFF | TGTGCCAGTGGGGGGGAGGGGAACACTGAAGCTTTCTTT | TRBV19 | . | TRBJ1-1 | few
CASSPRTGVGETQYF | TGCGCCAGCAGCCCCCGGACAGGGGTAGGAGAGACCCAGTACTTC | TRBV4-1 | TRBD1 | TRBJ2-5 | .
CASSPVAGANTGELFF | TGCGCCAGCAGCCCGGTGGCGGGTGCGAACACCGGGGAGCTGTTTTTT | TRBV5-1 | . | TRBJ2-2 | few
CASSLADSGISYNEQFF | TGTGCCAGCAGCCTAGCGGATAGCGGAATCTCCTACAATGAGCAGTTCTTC | TRBV7-2 | TRBD2 | TRBJ2-1 | few
CSVAASGINYNEQFF | TGCAGCGTTGCGGCTAGCGGGATAAACTACAATGAGCAGTTCTTC | TRBV29-1 | TRBD2 | TRBJ2-1 | .
CASSLRVSDTVSYEQYF | TGCGCCAGCAGCCTCCGTGTCTCGGACACCGTTTCCTACGAGCAGTACTTC | TRBV4-1 | . | TRBJ2-7 | many
CASSEGRGLETQYF | TGTGCCAGCAGTGAGGGCAGGGGGCTGGAGACCCAGTACTTC | TRBV2 | TRBD1 | TRBJ2-5 | .
CASSLRRLTSGSGNIQYF | TGTGCCAGCAGCTTGCGCCGCCTGACTAGCGGGAGTGGGAACATTCAGTACTTC | TRBV5-4 | TRBD2 | TRBJ2-4 | .
CASSQAFRAGGNTGELFF | TGTGCCAGCAGCCAAGCGTTCAGGGCAGGGGGAAACACCGGGGAGCTGTTTTTT | TRBV4-2 | TRBD1 | TRBJ2-2 | few
CASSWAGESSYNEQFF | TGTGCCAGCTCATGGGCGGGGGAGAGCTCCTACAATGAGCAGTTCTTC | TRBV18 | TRBD2 | TRBJ2-1 | .
CASSPPATSEETQYF | TGTGCCAGCTCACCACCCGCGACTAGCGAGGAGACCCAGTACTTC | TRBV18 | TRBD2 | TRBJ2-5 | few
CASSFLSGRAGELFF | TGTGCCAGCAGCTTCCTTAGCGGGAGGGCCGGGGAGCTGTTTTTT | TRBV5-8 | TRBD2 | TRBJ2-2 | few
CASSLEQGGSGYTF | TGTGCCAGCAGCTTAGAACAGGGAGGGTCTGGCTACACCTTC | TRBV13 | . | TRBJ1-2 | .
CASSLTSGRTDTQYF | TGTGCCAGCAGCTTGACCAGCGGGAGGACAGATACGCAGTATTTT | TRBV5-4 | TRBD2 | TRBJ2-3 | .
CASSPLAGGATGELFF | TGTGCCAGCAGCCCCCTCGCCGGCGGAGCCACCGGGGAGCTGTTTTTT | TRBV7-8 | . | TRBJ2-2 | few
CASKRTVPAYNEQFF | TGTGCCAGTAAAAGGACAGTCCCAGCCTACAATGAGCAGTTCTTC | TRBV28 | . | TRBJ2-1 | few
CATLDRASANTEAFF | TGTGCCACCCTAGACAGGGCCTCAGCGAACACTGAAGCTTTCTTT | TRBV19 | TRBD1 | TRBJ1-1 | .
CASSLVGRGAGANVLTF | TGCGCCAGCAGCTTGGTGGGCAGGGGGGCTGGGGCCAACGTCCTGACTTTC | TRBV5-1 | . | TRBJ2-6 | few
CASSPNLAGISYNEQFF | TGTGCCAGCTCACCGAACTTAGCGGGGATATCCTACAATGAGCAGTTCTTC | TRBV18 | TRBD2 | TRBJ2-1 | .
CATSRSLDRGFSYNQPQHF | TGTGCCACCAGCAGGTCCCTCGACAGGGGCTTCTCTTACAATCAGCCCCAGCATTTT | TRBV15 | TRBD1 | TRBJ1-5 | .
CASSRTDSTLEQYF | TGTGCCAGTAGTCGGACAGACTCCACTCTGGAGCAGTACTTC | TRBV19 | . | TRBJ2-7 | few
CASSLERREGRETQYF | TGCGCCAGCAGCTTGGAACGGCGGGAGGGCCGAGAGACCCAGTACTTC | TRBV5-1 | TRBD2 | TRBJ2-5 | few
CASSGQYSEAFF | TGTGCCAGCAGCGGACAGTACTCTGAAGCTTTCTTT | TRBV7-2 | . | TRBJ1-1 | few
CASSNTGTEAFF | TGTGCCAGCAGCAACACAGGGACTGAAGCTTTCTTT | TRBV9 | . | TRBJ1-1 | few
CASSLNAGGPRF | TGTGCCAGCAGCTTAAATGCGGGAGGGCCTCGCTTC | TRBV7-9 | TRBD2 | TRBJ2-7 | .
CASSLEGRAGYTF | TGTGCCAGCAGCTTAGAGGGCAGGGCTGGCTACACCTTC | TRBV7-6 | . | TRBJ1-2 | few
CASSPSGVVGGYTF | TGCGCCAGCAGCCCCTCAGGGGTTGTAGGTGGCTACACCTTC | TRBV5-1 | . | TRBJ1-2 | few
CASSVADTRNIQYF | TGTGCCAGCAGCGTCGCGGACACACGAAACATTCAGTACTTC | TRBV5-6 | . | TRBJ2-4 | few